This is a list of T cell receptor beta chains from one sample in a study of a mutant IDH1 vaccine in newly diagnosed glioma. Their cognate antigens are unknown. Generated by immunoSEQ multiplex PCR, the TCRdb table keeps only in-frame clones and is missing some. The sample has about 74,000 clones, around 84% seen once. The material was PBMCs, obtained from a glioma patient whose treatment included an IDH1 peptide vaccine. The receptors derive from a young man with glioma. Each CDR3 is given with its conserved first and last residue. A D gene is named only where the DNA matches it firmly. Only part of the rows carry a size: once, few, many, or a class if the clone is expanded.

TGTGCCAGCAGTTCTCTGGGACGGGCCGAGGAGACCCAGTACTTC,CASSSLGRAEETQYF,TRBJ2-5,NA,TRBV6-6,once
TGTGCCAGCGGGGTCGGGACTAGCGGGAGTCTACTCGATGAGCAGTTCTTC,CASGVGTSGSLLDEQFF,TRBJ2-1,TRBD2,TRBV2,NA
TGCGCCAGCAGCTTGGGAACAGGGGTCGATGGCTACACCTTC,CASSLGTGVDGYTF,TRBJ1-2,TRBD1,TRBV5-1,NA
TGTGCCAGCCTGGTGGGGGGGGATAACTATGGCTACACCTTC,CASLVGGDNYGYTF,TRBJ1-2,NA,TRBV28,NA
TGCAGTGCTAATTTTGGAGAGACCCAGTACTTC,CSANFGETQYF,TRBJ2-5,NA,TRBV20-1,NA
TGTGCCAGCAGCTTCTTCAGTCAGGGTTCACCCCTCCACTTT,CASSFFSQGSPLHF,TRBJ1-6,NA,TRBV13,NA
TGTGCCAGCAGCTTGGAAGCGGGGGGAAATTCACCCCTCCACTTT,CASSLEAGGNSPLHF,TRBJ1-6,NA,TRBV7-2,NA
TGTGCCAGCAGCTTAGGCCCGGGGGGCCCCTACGAGCAGTACTTC,CASSLGPGGPYEQYF,TRBJ2-7,NA,TRBV13,NA
TGTGCCAGCAGGAGCAACAATGAGCAGTTCTTC,CASRSNNEQFF,TRBJ2-1,NA,TRBV25-1,NA
TGCGCCAGCAGCCAAGATCGGGGATATGGGGAGCAGTACTTC,CASSQDRGYGEQYF,TRBJ2-7,NA,TRBV4-1,NA
TGCGCCAGCAGCTTGGCCCCGGAAATCACAGATACGCAGTATTTT,CASSLAPEITDTQYF,TRBJ2-3,NA,TRBV5-1,NA
TGTGCCTGGAGTTTTGGAGCGGGAGATGGCTACAGGGAGACCCAGTACTTC,CAWSFGAGDGYRETQYF,TRBJ2-5,TRBD2,TRBV30,NA
TGTGCCAGCAGGACAGGGGGCCAAGAGACCCAGTACTTC,CASRTGGQETQYF,TRBJ2-5,TRBD1,TRBV7-9,NA
TGTGCCAGCAGCCAATCCGGGAGGGATCGGTACAATGAGCAGTTCTTC,CASSQSGRDRYNEQFF,TRBJ2-1,TRBD2,TRBV7-9,NA